This T cell receptor beta chain appears in the sequencing data of a study of blood T cell repertoires in COVID-19. The CDR3 runs 15 residues. The germline V and J ends were trimmed by 6 bases and 0 bases, with 12 bases remaining between them. Germline CDR1 and CDR2: LGHDT and YNNKEL (reference sequence). Produced via immunoSEQ multiplex PCR; TCRdb's table is partial and in-frame only. The sample contains just over 300,000 clones, roughly 87% of which appear only once. Sequenced material: peripheral blood. This receptor was identified in a man aged 18 to 35 with active or convalescent COVID-19. The chain has TRBV3-1 (or the pseudogene TRBV3-2) and TRBJ2-1; possible D gene TRBD2, 5 bases. The CDR3 sequence is CASRNVGSSYNEQFF. CDR3 nucleotide sequence: TGTGCCAGCAGAAACGTAGGGAGCTCCTACAATGAGCAGTTCTTC.